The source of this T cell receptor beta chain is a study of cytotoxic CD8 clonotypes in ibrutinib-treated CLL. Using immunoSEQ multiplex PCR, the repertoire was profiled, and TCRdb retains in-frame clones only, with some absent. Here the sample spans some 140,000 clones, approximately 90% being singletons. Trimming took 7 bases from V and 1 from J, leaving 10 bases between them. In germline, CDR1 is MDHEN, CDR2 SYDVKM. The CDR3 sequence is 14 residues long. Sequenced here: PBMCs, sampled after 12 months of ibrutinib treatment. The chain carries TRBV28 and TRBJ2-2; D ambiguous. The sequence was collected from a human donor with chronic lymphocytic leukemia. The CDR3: CASNLHQNTGELFF. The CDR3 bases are TGTGCCAGCAATCTACACCAGAACACCGGGGAGCTGTTTTTT.